This T cell receptor (beta chain) was sequenced for a study of CD8 T cells in Susac syndrome. Trimming took off 5 bases at V and 4 bases at J, with 14 bases between the two ends. Germline-derived CDR1 and CDR2 are MNHEY and SMNVEV (reference sequence). The CDR3 runs 14 residues. The multiple sclerosis control group comprised treatment-naive patients with stable or active relapsing-remitting disease. Random hexamers were used to reverse transcribe an amount of roughly 0.45 to 1 ug RNA. TCRdb processed the immunoSEQ multiplex PCR reads anew with MiXCR; each CDR3 protein has one entry. The sample carries some 150,000 distinct CDR3 sequences, about 95% recorded once.

The chain links TRBV27 to TRBJ1-2; a possible D gene is TRBD1 (6 bases). Input material: CD8+ T cells from PBMCs. The TCR comes from a human donor with multiple sclerosis. CDR3 DNA: TGTGCCAGCAGTCCTAGGGGGTCTGGCTATGGCTACACCTTC. This encodes CASSPRGSGYGYTF.